This T cell receptor beta chain was identified in a study of identical twins. The study's findings and limits: Analyses of zero insertions could be partly confounded by invariant MAIT and iNKT cells. Out-of-frame beta chain sequences displayed weaker excess sharing between twins.

Germline-derived CDR1 and CDR2 are KGHDR and SFDVKD. The CDR3 has 12 amino acids. V shed 5 bases and J shed 1 base, with 2 bases lying between them. TCRdb redid the calling of the 5' RACE reads with MiXCR, one entry per CDR3 protein. The data hold hundreds of thousands of distinct CDR3 sequences, with roughly 6% observed a single time. This clonotype was seen ten or more times. Its antigen is not known. Sequencing used naive T cells sorted from blood. The chain recombines TRBV24-1 with TRBJ2-1; unclear D gene. This receptor was identified in a man in his late teens or twenties in good health. The CDR3 loop reads CATSASYNEQFF. Here the CDR3 DNA reads TGTGCCACCAGTGCTTCCTACAATGAGCAGTTCTTC.